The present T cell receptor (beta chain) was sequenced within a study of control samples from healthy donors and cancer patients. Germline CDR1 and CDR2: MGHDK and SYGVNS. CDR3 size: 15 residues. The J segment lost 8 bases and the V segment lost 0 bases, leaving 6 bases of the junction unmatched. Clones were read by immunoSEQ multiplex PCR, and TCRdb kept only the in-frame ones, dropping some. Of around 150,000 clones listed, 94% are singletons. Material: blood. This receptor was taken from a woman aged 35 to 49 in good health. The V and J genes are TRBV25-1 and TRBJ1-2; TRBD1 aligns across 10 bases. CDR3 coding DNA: TGTGCCAGCAGTGAATATACGGGACAGGGGAGCGGCTACACCTTC. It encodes CASSEYTGQGSGYTF.